This entry is about one TCR beta chain. Library construction for TCR beta used iRepertoire HTBI primers and Arm-PCR of CDR3 regions. TCRdb called the multiplex PCR reads again in MiXCR, with one record for every CDR3 protein. Altogether 650,000 to 850,000 distinct CDR3 sequences are present, 25% to 35% being singletons, with the ten largest covering roughly 46%. This sample's time point: persistent/refractory GD, antithyroid drugs over 5 years with positive TRAb. RNA from PBMCs was the source of the TCR library. Patient provenance is recorded as an endocrinology department in Xi'an, China. The entry originates in a study of regulatory T cells in long-lasting Graves disease. Study-wide background: Over 5 years of antithyroid drugs plus positive TSH receptor antibodies defined persistent Graves' disease.

Germline CDR1 reads DFQATT; CDR2 reads SNEGSKA (reference sequence). Trimming took 7 bases from V and 4 from J, leaving 11 bases between them. This CDR3 has 12 amino acids. This TCR derives from a female donor with Graves disease. The chain carries TRBV20-1 and TRBJ1-3; tentative D call: TRBD1 (6 bases). The sample in question was peripheral blood mononuclear cells (PBMCs), obtained when the disease was refractory, from a patient treated with antithyroid drugs. The CDR3 DNA reads TGCAGTGTAACTCAGGGGGGAAACACCATATATTTT. This encodes CSVTQGGNTIYF.